This T cell receptor (beta chain) was profiled in a study of blood T cell repertoires in COVID-19. J lost 3 bases, V lost 2 bases, and 7 bases had no gene match. Germline V CDR1 and CDR2: SGHTA, FQGTGA. This CDR3 is built from 17 residues. Assay: immunoSEQ multiplex PCR; the TCRdb copy retains only in-frame clones and omits some. This sample has about 27,000 clones; about 90% occur once, and the top ten carry about 7.7%. The clonotype was recovered from a woman aged 45-65 years with active COVID-19. Sequencing used peripheral blood. The gene calls are TRBV7-3 and TRBJ2-2; 9 bases fit TRBD2. CDR3 in DNA: TGTGCCAGCAGCTTAGGTAGCGGGAGTCGGGACACCGGGGAGCTGTTTTTT. Protein sequence: CASSLGSGSRDTGELFF.